Here is one T cell receptor beta chain with its context. Antigen specificity is unknown. This entry is derived from a study of cytomegalovirus exposure and HLA in healthy donors. Study-level findings and limits: Cytomegalovirus association was assigned to about 150 TCR beta chains.

The CDR3 covers 16 residues. V dropped 0 bases and J dropped 2 bases, with 13 bases sitting between them. The germline V gene has CDR1 LNHDA and CDR2 SQIVND (reference sequence). Assay used: immunoSEQ multiplex PCR; TCRdb lists only in-frame clones, some missing. The sample yields over 200,000 clones, around 90% seen once. The V gene is TRBV19, the J gene TRBJ1-1; D remains ambiguous. This receptor was taken from a woman younger than 35 in good health and CMV-seronegative. The specimen sequenced was PBMCs. The CDR3 region is CASSIDPWRVNTEAFF. In nucleotides, the CDR3 is TGTGCCAGTAGTATAGATCCGTGGCGGGTTAACACTGAAGCTTTCTTT.